The clone carrying this T cell receptor beta chain appeared once. This specimen comes from a study of blood T cell repertoires in COVID-19. For the study at large: Whether acute or convalescent, the COVID-19 samples came from the United States, Italy and Spain. PBMCs, B-cell-depleted T cells, or T cells provided the cDNA or gDNA that made up the material.

Between the trimmed V and J ends, which lost 0 bases and 6 bases, there was a span of 6 bases. The CDR3 length is 12 residues. CDR1 LGHDT and CDR2 YNNKEL come from the germline V gene (reference sequence). Authors' data handling: The assay estimated nucleated cells by amplifying reference gene primers. The protocol was immunoSEQ multiplex PCR, while the TCRdb copy is restricted to in-frame clones and leaves out a portion. V and J calls plus clone size are reproduced from that table; the DNA served to infer D and trimming. The table has about 140,000 clones, 80% to 85% seen once. The TCR was taken from a woman between 55 and 75 years old with acute or convalescent COVID-19. Sequencing used peripheral blood. The chain employs TRBV3-1 (or the pseudogene TRBV3-2) and TRBJ2-7; D gene ambiguous. Written as DNA, the CDR3 is TGTGCCAGCAGCCAAGATTCGGTCGAGCAGTACTTC. This codes for CASSQDSVEQYF.